These 32 T cell receptor beta chains came from one sample sequenced in a study of cytomegalovirus exposure and HLA in healthy donors. In the PCR, 60 Vbeta and 13 Jbeta primers were used. Generated by immunoSEQ multiplex PCR, the TCRdb table keeps only in-frame clones and is missing some. This sample carries some 130,000 clones, 80% of them seen once, and the ten largest clones take over 2.5%. Sequenced sample: PBMCs. These receptors all come from a male donor in good health and CMV-seronegative.

The rearrangement uses TRBV5-4 and TRBJ1-1; D remains ambiguous. This CDR3 comprises 16 residues. V lost 1 base to trimming and J lost 3 bases, with 16 bases between them. From germline, CDR1 is SGHNT and CDR2 YYREEE (reference sequence). As DNA, the CDR3 is TGTGCCAGCAGCTTGTATTACACCCCATCCGACACTGAAGCTTTCTTT. It encodes CASSLYYTPSDTEAFF.

The genes are TRBV10-3 and TRBJ2-7; 13 positions match TRBD2. Germline V CDR1 and CDR2: ENHRY, SYGVKD. J gave up 6 bases and V 5 bases, and 7 bases lay outside the gene matches. The CDR3 is 15 residues long. CDR3 in DNA: TGTGCCATCAGTAGCACTAGCGGGAGGGCCTTCGAGCAGTACTTC. Translating it yields CAISSTSGRAFEQYF.

The chain carries TRBV5-1 and TRBJ1-1; 8 bases align to TRBD1. Trimming at V came to 5 bases and at J to 0 bases, leaving 15 bases not matched to a gene. This CDR3 comprises 18 residues. CDR1 SGHRS and CDR2 YFSETQ come from the germline V gene. CDR3 coding DNA: TGCGCCAGCAGTTGGTCAGGGACAGGACCTCGTATGAACACTGAAGCTTTCTTT. Protein product: CASSWSGTGPRMNTEAFF.

The chain joins TRBV5-4 to TRBJ1-5; tentatively, D is TRBD1 (6 bases). This CDR3 region has 13 residues. V lost 4 bases, J lost 3 bases, and 8 bases lay in between. The germline CDR1 and CDR2 sequences are SGHNT and YYREEE (reference sequence). The DNA of the CDR3 is TGTGCCAGCAGCGACAGGCCCAATCAGCCCCAGCATTTT. This gives the protein CASSDRPNQPQHF.

The CDR3 here is CASSTRTGYEQYF. The CDR3, as DNA: TGTGCCAGTAGTACTCGGACAGGGTACGAGCAGTACTTC. The gene calls are TRBV19 and TRBJ2-7; TRBD1 matches 8 bases. V gave up 4 bases and J gave up 4 bases; unmatched junction bases: 3. Germline CDR1 LNHDA, CDR2 SQIVND (reference sequence). This CDR3 has 13 residues.

CDR3 in amino acids: CASSSTGETDMDTEAFF. The CDR3 DNA sequence: TGTGCCAGCAGCTCTACAGGGGAGACCGATATGGACACTGAAGCTTTCTTT. This chain joins TRBV7-9 and TRBJ1-1, with 7 bases matching TRBD1. Unmatched junction bases numbered 14, after V lost 4 bases and J lost 3 bases. This CDR3 has 17 residues. Germline loops: CDR1 SEHNR, CDR2 FQNEAQ (reference sequence).

This chain joins TRBV5-4 and TRBJ2-3; D may be TRBD1 (5 bases). Germline V gene lookup returns CDR1 SGHNT and CDR2 YYREEE (reference sequence). This CDR3 has 16 residues. V lost 1 base to trimming and J lost 1 base, with 13 bases between them. CDR3 residues: CASSLFRELRTDTQYF. As DNA, the CDR3 is TGTGCCAGCAGCTTGTTCAGGGAACTCCGCACAGATACGCAGTATTTT.

The J gene is TRBJ2-7, the V gene TRBV5-4; a weak D match, TRBD2 (6 bases). The CDR3 length is 14 residues. CDR1 SGHNT and CDR2 YYREEE come from the germline V gene (reference sequence). The ends were cut back, 1 base at V and 1 base at J, with 9 bases in the middle. The CDR3 region is CASSLWGESYEQYF. CDR3 bases: TGTGCCAGCAGCTTGTGGGGGGAATCCTACGAGCAGTACTTC.

This chain uses TRBV7-2 with TRBJ2-3; D is uncertain. Between the trimmed V and J ends, which lost 0 bases and 1 base, there was a span of 5 bases. This CDR3 is 14 amino acids long. Germline CDR1 SGHTA, CDR2 FQGNSA. The CDR3 region has the DNA TGTGCCAGCAGCTTAGCCCGGGGCACAGATACGCAGTATTTT. This translates into CASSLARGTDTQYF.

This clone was seen a handful of times. The chain uses TRBV9 and TRBJ1-6, with 10 bases fitting TRBD1. Germline lookup yields CDR1 SGDLS and CDR2 YYNGEE. This CDR3 spans 15 amino acids. Unmatched junction bases numbered 9, after V lost 3 bases and J lost 12 bases. In DNA form, the CDR3 reads TGTGCCAGCAGCGCTGGACAGGGGGAGTCTAGACCCCTCCACTTT. Protein sequence: CASSAGQGESRPLHF.

The gene calls are TRBV7-8 and TRBJ1-5; tentatively, D is TRBD1 (6 bases). Germline V gene sequence: CDR1 SGHVS, CDR2 FQNEAQ. Trimming left V 5 bases short and J 0 bases short, with 14 bases between. This CDR3 has 16 amino acids. This CDR3 is CASSQNRVGSNQPQHF. The CDR3 bases are TGTGCCAGCAGCCAAAACAGGGTCGGTAGCAATCAGCCCCAGCATTTT.

The rearrangement links TRBV9 to TRBJ2-5, with 7 bases fitting TRBD1. Germline CDR1 reads SGDLS; CDR2 reads YYNGEE. The V and J ends lost 4 bases and 4 bases, in that order; junction bases with no gene match: 7. This CDR3 is built from 14 residues. The CDR3 loop reads CASSLRQGSETQYF. CDR3 sequence (DNA): TGTGCCAGCAGCTTGAGACAGGGCTCAGAGACCCAGTACTTC.

The V gene is TRBV19, the J gene TRBJ1-5, with D maybe TRBD1 (6 bases). CDR3 length: 14 amino acids. With 3 bases removed from V and 3 bases from J, the gap between germline ends came to 9 bases. In germline, CDR1 is LNHDA, CDR2 SQIVND (reference sequence). This CDR3 reads CASSIWDNNQPQHF. The CDR3 coding sequence is TGTGCCAGTAGTATCTGGGACAACAATCAGCCCCAGCATTTT.

The rearrangement links TRBV7-2 to TRBJ2-2; 12 bases map to TRBD2. J gave up 6 bases and V 0 bases, and 2 bases lay outside the gene matches. The CDR3 contains 16 residues. Germline V gives CDR1 SGHTA, CDR2 FQGNSA. As DNA, the CDR3 is TGTGCCAGCAGCTTAGCTCTAGCGGGGGGGCCCGGGGAGCTGTTTTTT. It is translated as CASSLALAGGPGELFF.

The J gene is TRBJ1-2, the V gene TRBV30; D unresolved. The length of the CDR3 is 10 residues. CDR1 and CDR2 (germline): GTSNPN, SVGIG (reference sequence). V was cut by 3 bases and J by 8 bases, with 7 bases left in between. For the CDR3, the DNA is TGTGCCTGGAGGAGGAACGGCTACACCTTC. It codes for CAWRRNGYTF.

The rearrangement joins TRBV5-1 to TRBJ1-5; weak D call: TRBD1 (6 bases). The CDR3 is 14 residues long. Trimming cost V 0 bases and J 7 bases, with 11 bases left between them. CDR1 and CDR2 from the germline V gene are SGHRS and YFSETQ. The CDR3 sequence is CASSLGPQGQPQHF. The CDR3 nucleotides are TGCGCCAGCAGCTTGGGACCTCAGGGGCAGCCCCAGCATTTT.

The gene calls are TRBV19 and TRBJ2-1; 8 bases are a match to TRBD2. Germline V gives CDR1 LNHDA, CDR2 SQIVND (reference sequence). The V and J ends lost 7 bases and 4 bases, in that order; junction bases with no gene match: 6. The CDR3 is made up of 14 amino acids. The CDR3 DNA follows: TGTGCCAGTACCCTAGCGGGTTATTACAATGAGCAGTTCTTC. It translates to CASTLAGYYNEQFF.

The chain carries TRBV6-5 and TRBJ1-2; tentative D call: TRBD1 (6 bases). Germline assignment: CDR1 MNHEY and CDR2 SVGAGI. The V gene lost 5 bases and the J gene lost 8 bases, with 21 bases spanning the gap. CDR3 size: 15 residues. The CDR3 here is CASSQETGGADGYTF. The CDR3 region has the DNA TGTGCCAGCAGTCAAGAGACAGGTGGAGCGGACGGCTACACCTTC.

This clone was detected once. The chain employs TRBV5-4 and TRBJ2-5; 11 bases fit TRBD2. Germline values: CDR1 SGHNT, CDR2 YYREEE (reference sequence). V shed 4 bases, J shed 9 bases, and the junction held 14 bases outside the gene matches. This CDR3 has 16 amino acids. The CDR3 spells CASSPLKTSGEGSQYF. In DNA form, the CDR3 reads TGTGCCAGCAGCCCCCTCAAGACTAGCGGGGAGGGATCCCAGTACTTC.

This chain joins TRBV5-6 and TRBJ1-1; no firm D call. The CDR3 is 11 amino acids. V was shortened by 7 bases and J by 6 bases, with 10 bases between the two germline ends. Germline V gene sequence: CDR1 SGHDT, CDR2 YYEEEE. CDR3 in amino acids: CASGVLAEAFF. CDR3 DNA: TGTGCCAGCGGAGTTCTCGCTGAAGCTTTCTTT.

This chain links TRBV18 with TRBJ1-4; D is perhaps TRBD1 (5 bases). Germline-derived CDR1 and CDR2 are KGHSH and LQKENI. CDR3 length: 15 residues. Trimming stripped 1 base from V and 8 bases from J, with 14 bases between. The CDR3 sequence: CASSPRAGIEEKLFF. The CDR3 coding sequence is TGTGCCAGCTCACCACGGGCAGGGATCGAAGAAAAACTGTTTTTT.

This clone was seen a few times. V usage is TRBV7-2 and J usage is TRBJ1-2; D is possibly TRBD1 (5 bases). The germline V gene encodes CDR1 SGHTA and CDR2 FQGNSA. The CDR3 length is 16 residues. Trimming cost V 1 base and J 8 bases, with 20 bases left between them. CDR3: CASSLEVGGARRGYTF. The CDR3 DNA reads TGTGCCAGCAGCTTAGAGGTGGGAGGGGCGCGACGCGGCTACACCTTC.

This chain links TRBV9 with TRBJ1-5; tentatively, D is TRBD1 (5 bases). The germline V and J ends were trimmed by 0 bases and 6 bases, with 13 bases remaining between them. CDR1 is SGDLS and CDR2 is YYNGEE in the germline V gene. CDR3 size: 15 residues. CDR3 nucleotides: TGTGCCAGCAGCGTAGAAGGGGATCCGGGTCAGCCCCAGCATTTT. Protein: CASSVEGDPGQPQHF.

The J gene is TRBJ1-2, the V gene TRBV28; 9 nucleotides agree with TRBD1. Per the germline V gene, CDR1 is MDHEN and CDR2 is SYDVKM. V lost 5 bases to trimming and J lost 2 bases; unmatched junction nucleotides: 12. The CDR3 is 17 amino acids. CDR3 in amino acids: CASSNTGGGLWNYGYTF. The CDR3 DNA is TGTGCCAGCAGTAATACAGGGGGCGGACTGTGGAACTATGGCTACACCTTC.

This clone appeared once. V is TRBV4-1 and J is TRBJ1-1; D is ambiguous. Looked up from germline, CDR1 is MGHRA and CDR2 is YSYEKL. The CDR3 covers 15 residues. The V end lost 5 bases, the J end lost 3 bases, and 16 bases lay between the germline ends. CDR3 bases: TGCGCCAGCAGCTATCTACCCGGGTCGGACACTGAAGCTTTCTTT. Translated, it gives CASSYLPGSDTEAFF.

There are a few counts of this clone. A junction end diverges from the germline sequence, so it may reflect a read error. The V gene is TRBV7-9, the J gene TRBJ2-7; TRBD1 matches at 11 bases. The CDR3 loop spans 16 amino acids. Germline-derived CDR1 and CDR2 are SEHNR and FQNEAQ (reference sequence). CDR3 sequence reads: CSSSFRDRGAFYEQYF. DNA for the CDR3: TGTTCCAGCAGCTTCCGGGACAGGGGGGCGTTCTACGAGCAGTACTTC.

The chain carries TRBV6-5 and TRBJ1-5, with a possible D match to TRBD1 (5 bases). CDR3 length: 14 residues. Germline loops: CDR1 MNHEY, CDR2 SVGAGI. Trimming took off 7 bases at V and 0 bases at J, with 10 bases between the two ends. The CDR3 region has the DNA TGTGCCAGCACCCCCGGGGGTAGCAATCAGCCCCAGCATTTT. It encodes CASTPGGSNQPQHF.

The V and J genes are TRBV28 and TRBJ2-7; no clear D. Germline V gives CDR1 MDHEN, CDR2 SYDVKM. V dropped 3 bases and J dropped 0 bases, with 12 bases sitting between them. CDR3 length equals 15 residues. The CDR3 nucleotides are TGTGCCAGCAGTTTTGTTGGCGGAAGCTCCTACGAGCAGTACTTC. This encodes CASSFVGGSSYEQYF.

The chain joins TRBV30 to TRBJ1-5, with D tentatively TRBD1 (5 bases). The V gene's germline CDR1 is GTSNPN and CDR2 SVGIG (reference sequence). V lost 1 base to trimming and J lost 5 bases, with 12 bases between them. The CDR3 spans 14 residues. CDR3 sequence reads: CAWSGGVGDQPQHF. The CDR3 DNA follows: TGTGCCTGGAGTGGCGGGGTAGGGGATCAGCCCCAGCATTTT. Using reference TRBV30 and TRBJ1-5 for the parts outside the CDR3, the full variable domain is SQTIHQWPATLVQPVGSPLSLECTVEGTSNPNLYWYRQAAGRGLQLLFYSVGIGQISSEVPQNLSASRPQDRQFILSSKKLLLSDSGFYLCAWSGGVGDQPQHFGDGTRLSIL.

The chain links TRBV5-1 to TRBJ2-7; weak D call: TRBD2 (5 bases). CDR1 and CDR2 (germline): SGHRS, YFSETQ. This CDR3 is 14 amino acids long. The V and J ends lost 0 bases and 4 bases respectively, with 11 bases between them. CDR3 sequence reads: CASSLDGRGYEQYF. The CDR3 nucleotides read TGCGCCAGCAGCTTGGATGGCAGAGGGTACGAGCAGTACTTC.

This clone was detected only once. V and J are TRBV27 and TRBJ2-3; D may be TRBD1 (5 bases). Trimming cost V 0 bases and J 8 bases, with 12 bases left between them. This CDR3 region has 14 residues. The V gene's germline CDR1 is MNHEY and CDR2 SMNVEV (reference sequence). CDR3 amino acids: CASSLSRWGSTQYF. CDR3 DNA: TGTGCCAGCAGTTTATCCCGGTGGGGCAGTACGCAGTATTTT.

The chain employs TRBV7-9 and TRBJ2-2, with D perhaps TRBD2 (6 bases). The CDR3 sequence is 13 residues long. Trimming shortened V by 3 bases and J by 5 bases, and 7 bases separated the two germline ends. Germline CDR1 and CDR2: SEHNR and FQNEAQ (reference sequence). CDR3 sequence (DNA): TGTGCCAGCAGCTTCGCGGGGACCGGGGAGCTGTTTTTT. Amino acids: CASSFAGTGELFF. Based on the CDR3 plus reference TRBV7-9 and TRBJ2-2, the full variable domain is DTGVSQNPRHKITKRGQNVTFRCDPISEHNRLYWYRQTLGQGPEFLTYFQNEAQLEKSRLLSDRFSAERPKGSFSTLEIQRTEQGDSAMYLCASSFAGTGELFFGEGSRLTVL.